This T cell receptor (beta chain) is from a study of T cells in Graves' hyperthyroidism and ophthalmopathy. Whole-study findings and limits: Blood also carried most thyroid clonotypes expanded above 0.001.

Germline V gene lookup returns CDR1 LNHNV and CDR2 YYDKDF (reference sequence). CDR3 size: 15 residues. V shed 5 bases and J 2 bases; nucleotides not matched to a gene: 7. The table lists this clonotype with many counts. The target antigen is unknown. It was RNA transcripts that yielded the amplified TCR beta CDR3 regions. RT-PCR in the first round (using the HTBI primer set) targeted the TCR CDR3. Via MiXCR, TCRdb re-called the multiplex PCR reads, giving one row per CDR3 protein. The table shows 300,000 to 350,000 distinct CDR3 sequences, with roughly a fifth occurring only once. Sequenced input: blood. This chain uses TRBV15 with TRBJ2-3; TRBD2 agrees at 7 bases. This clonotype was obtained from a woman in her forties or fifties with Graves' hyperthyroidism. CDR3 nucleotides: TGTGCCACCAGCCCCAGAGCGGGGCACACAGATACGCAGTATTTT. As protein: CATSPRAGHTDTQYF.